The clone carrying this T cell receptor (beta chain) was seen repeatedly, ten times or more. The antigen is unknown. The data originate from a study of beta chain features in type 1 diabetes. Expressed TCRB transcripts were sequenced because the entire RNA isolate underwent reverse transcription. Produced via immunoSEQ multiplex PCR; TCRdb's table is partial and in-frame only. The repertoire has 390,000 or so clones, over 11% of them found once; the top ten carry roughly 0.033%. Study-level results: Shortening of TCRB CDR3s, moderate but significant, appeared in all four CD4+ subsets of Type 1 diabetes patients.

CDR1 SGDLS and CDR2 YYNGEE come from the germline V gene. This CDR3 is built from 11 residues. Trimming cost V 7 bases and J 4 bases, with 6 bases left between them. The receptor's source is a man aged 30 to 39 in good health. The specimen was naive CD4+ T cells from blood. The chain combines TRBV9 with TRBJ1-3, with D unclear. DNA for the CDR3: TGTGCCAGCGGCTTCGGAAACACCATATATTTT. It codes for CASGFGNTIYF. Supplemented by reference TRBV9 and TRBJ1-3, the full variable domain reads DSGVTQTPKHLITATGQRVTLRCSPRSGDLSVYWYQQSLDQGLQFLIQYYNGEERAKGNILERFSAQQFPDLHSELNLSSLELGDSALYFCASGFGNTIYFGEGSWLTVV.